One sample yielded the 25 T cell receptor beta chains listed below, sequenced in a study of blood T cell repertoires in COVID-19. TCRdb's table, derived via immunoSEQ multiplex PCR, lists solely in-frame clones and lacks some. The table has roughly 77,000 clones, about 87% seen once. Source material: peripheral blood. Receptor source: a man in his fifties or sixties with active COVID-19.

The genes are TRBV9 and TRBJ1-4, with TRBD1 matching over 7 bases. The CDR3 has 16 amino acids. Germline V lookup: CDR1 SGDLS, CDR2 YYNGEE. Trimming took 3 bases from V and 3 from J; bases not matched to a gene: 8. The CDR3 coding sequence is TGTGCCAGCAGCGCGATGGGACAGACAGCTAATGAAAAACTGTTTTTT. Translating gives CASSAMGQTANEKLFF.

The chain couples TRBV6-5 to TRBJ1-1; 7 positions agree with TRBD1. Germline CDR1 and CDR2: MNHEY and SVGAGI. V lost 0 bases and J lost 2; bases outside the gene matches: 3. This CDR3 contains 15 residues. CDR3 coding DNA: TGTGCCAGCAGTTACTCCGGGACAGCCAACACTGAAGCTTTCTTT. This sequence encodes CASSYSGTANTEAFF.

The chain recombines TRBV9 with TRBJ2-2; 9 bases agree with TRBD2. The V gene's germline CDR1 is SGDLS and CDR2 YYNGEE. This CDR3 has 16 residues. The V and J ends lost 0 bases and 7 bases, in that order; junction bases with no gene match: 7. This chain's CDR3 is CASSVEVSGSFGELFF. Written as DNA, the CDR3 is TGTGCCAGCAGCGTAGAGGTTAGCGGGAGTTTCGGGGAGCTGTTTTTT.

The chain couples TRBV27 to TRBJ2-7, with TRBD1 matching 12 bases. Germline CDR1 reads MNHEY; CDR2 reads SMNVEV (reference sequence). Trimming cost V 8 bases and J 3 bases; bases outside gene matches: 2. CDR3 length equals 13 residues. CDR3 loop: CASGTGGRYEQYF. CDR3 DNA: TGTGCCAGCGGGACAGGGGGCCGCTACGAGCAGTACTTC.

This chain connects TRBV9 to TRBJ2-1; no firm D call. CDR3 length: 14 amino acids. The V end lost 4 bases, the J end lost 5 bases, and 13 bases lay between the germline ends. Germline V gene lookup returns CDR1 SGDLS and CDR2 YYNGEE. CDR3 sequence: CASSQLVTDNEQFF. CDR3 bases: TGTGCCAGCAGCCAACTCGTAACGGACAATGAGCAGTTCTTC. Variable domain in full (rest from reference TRBV9 and TRBJ2-1): DSGVTQTPKHLITATGQRVTLRCSPRSGDLSVYWYQQSLDQGLQFLIQYYNGEERAKGNILERFSAQQFPDLHSELNLSSLELGDSALYFCASSQLVTDNEQFFGPGTRLTVL.

This clone was recorded only once. The chain carries TRBV19 and TRBJ1-2, with D tentatively TRBD1 (6 bases). Trimming shortened V by 5 bases and J by 4 bases, and 14 bases separated the two germline ends. Germline-derived CDR1 and CDR2 are LNHDA and SQIVND (reference sequence). The CDR3 loop spans 14 amino acids. CDR3 region: CASSPDGQSYGYTF. DNA of the CDR3: TGTGCCAGTAGTCCTGACGGACAGTCCTATGGCTACACCTTC.

The chain links TRBV2 to TRBJ2-3, with a possible D match to TRBD2 (5 bases). This CDR3 is built from 16 residues. From germline, CDR1 is SNHLY and CDR2 FYNNEI. Trimming took off 4 bases at V and 7 bases at J, with 21 bases between the two ends. The CDR3 here is CASSALPGSALHTQYF. The CDR3 nucleotides read TGTGCCAGCAGTGCCCTCCCTGGGAGCGCCCTTCATACGCAGTATTTT. The full variable domain, with the rest looked up from reference TRBV2 and TRBJ2-3, is EPEVTQTPSHQVTQMGQEVILRCVPISNHLYFYWYRQILGQKVEFLVSFYNNEISEKSEIFDDQFSVERPDGSNFTLKIRSTKLEDSAMYFCASSALPGSALHTQYFGPGTRLTVL.

This sequence joins TRBV5-5 and TRBJ2-1; no clear D gene. Germline CDR1 SGHKS, CDR2 YYEKEE (reference sequence). V was cut by 3 bases and J by 10 bases, with 8 bases left in between. The CDR3 has 11 amino acids. The CDR3 sequence is CASSSLREQFF. The CDR3 nucleotides read TGTGCCAGCAGCTCGCTTCGGGAGCAGTTCTTC.

The chain links TRBV20-1 to TRBJ2-7; 7 bases fit TRBD2. This CDR3 is 16 amino acids long. Losses at the gene ends were 3 bases for V and 1 base for J; bases not matched to a gene: 12. Per germline, CDR1 DFQATT and CDR2 SNEGSKA (reference sequence). The CDR3 here is CSASPSSGRGSYEQYF. In DNA, the CDR3 is TGCAGTGCTAGTCCCTCTAGCGGACGGGGATCCTACGAGCAGTACTTC.

The chain combines TRBV24-1 with TRBJ2-3, with D possibly TRBD1 on 5 matching bases. Germline values: CDR1 KGHDR, CDR2 SFDVKD. V lost 3 bases and J 2 bases, leaving 11 bases between the germline ends. This CDR3 is 15 amino acids long. CDR3 in amino acids: CATSDPTDNTDTQYF. The CDR3 nucleotides are TGTGCCACCAGTGATCCGACAGACAACACAGATACGCAGTATTTT.

Written as DNA, the CDR3 is TGTGCCAGCAGACCAGGAGGGCTGAACACTGAAGCTTTCTTT. Encoded protein: CASRPGGLNTEAFF. The genes are TRBV25-1 and TRBJ1-1, with no clear D. The CDR3 covers 14 residues. Germline V CDR1 and CDR2: MGHDK, SYGVNS. V lost 6 bases and J 0 bases, leaving 11 bases between the germline ends.

This chain links TRBV30 with TRBJ1-1, with D unclear. Trimming took 8 bases from V and 0 from J, leaving 13 bases between them. CDR1 is GTSNPN and CDR2 is SVGIG in the germline V gene (reference sequence). This CDR3 has 13 residues. The CDR3 is CAARDIMNTEAFF. The CDR3 nucleotides are TGTGCCGCCCGGGATATCATGAACACTGAAGCTTTCTTT.

Regarding this clone: Germline and junction disagree at one end, which may indicate a read error. The rearrangement links TRBV28 to TRBJ2-7, with TRBD2 matching 10 bases. The germline V gene has CDR1 MDHEN and CDR2 SYDVKM. The CDR3 loop spans 14 amino acids. The CDR3 sequence is CASSFYRQREGLNF. CDR3 DNA: TGTGCCAGCAGTTTTTATCGTCAGCGGGAGGGCCTGAACTTC.

This clone was detected once. The chain couples TRBV5-1 to TRBJ2-1; 10 bases align to TRBD2. There are 13 residues in the CDR3. Germline V gives CDR1 SGHRS, CDR2 YFSETQ. Trimming cost V 7 bases and J 8 bases; bases outside gene matches: 6. The DNA for the CDR3 is TGCGCCAGCGTCTCTAGCGGGAGTTATGAGCAGTTCTTC. Translation gives CASVSSGSYEQFF.

J is TRBJ2-5 and V is TRBV15, with D possibly TRBD1 on 8 matching bases. The germline CDR1 and CDR2 sequences are LNHNV and YYDKDF (reference sequence). V was pared by 5 bases and J by 0 bases, with 13 bases between. The CDR3 extends over 15 amino acids. CDR3 region: CATSQQGGYQETQYF. CDR3 in DNA: TGTGCCACCAGCCAACAGGGGGGGTACCAAGAGACCCAGTACTTC.

The chain links TRBV6-5 to TRBJ2-5, with 8 positions matching TRBD1. V trimming: 6 bases; J trimming: 2 bases; junction bases outside the gene matches: 2. Germline V gene data show CDR1 as MNHEY and CDR2 as SVGAGI. The CDR3 is made up of 13 amino acids. This CDR3 reads CASRRDRQETQYF. The CDR3 nucleotides read TGTGCCAGCAGGAGGGACAGGCAAGAGACCCAGTACTTC.

This chain connects TRBV19 to TRBJ1-2; 7 positions match TRBD1. The V and J ends lost 10 bases and 4 bases, in that order; junction bases with no gene match: 12. CDR3 length: 14 residues. The germline CDR1 and CDR2 sequences are LNHDA and SQIVND (reference sequence). CDR3 amino acids: CATRQGTTLYGYTF. In DNA form, the CDR3 reads TGTGCCACCAGACAGGGAACCACTCTCTATGGCTACACCTTC. Full variable domain (remainder filled in from reference TRBV19 and TRBJ1-2): DGGITQSPKYLFRKEGQNVTLSCEQNLNHDAMYWYRQDPGQGLRLIYYSQIVNDFQKGDIAEGYSVSREKKESFPLTVTSAQKNPTAFYLCATRQGTTLYGYTFGSGTRLTVV.

The J gene is TRBJ1-3, the V gene TRBV2; perhaps TRBD1 as D (5 bases). The CDR3 covers 14 residues. V was trimmed by 6 bases and J by 4 bases, leaving 13 bases between them. Germline V gene data show CDR1 as SNHLY and CDR2 as FYNNEI. CDR3 residues: CASRIDSAGNTIYF. Written as DNA, the CDR3 is TGTGCCAGCAGGATAGACAGTGCAGGAAACACCATATATTTT.

The V gene is TRBV28, the J gene TRBJ2-1; TRBD1 matches at 10 bases. Germline V gene data show CDR1 as MDHEN and CDR2 as SYDVKM. The V segment lost 7 bases and the J segment 4 bases; nucleotides outside the gene matches: 7. The CDR3 is 15 residues long. This chain's CDR3 is CASKTGTGAYNEQFF. Here the CDR3 DNA reads TGTGCCAGCAAAACCGGGACAGGGGCTTACAATGAGCAGTTCTTC.

This rearrangement joins TRBV5-6 to TRBJ1-6, with 8 bases matching TRBD1. Germline values: CDR1 SGHDT, CDR2 YYEEEE. Germline trimming cut 4 bases from V and 6 bases from J; bases unmatched to any gene: 15. CDR3 length equals 18 residues. The CDR3: CASSPYKRQGTINSPLHF. As DNA, the CDR3 is TGTGCCAGCAGCCCTTATAAACGACAGGGGACAATTAATTCACCCCTCCACTTT.

V and J are TRBV7-9 and TRBJ1-1; D gene unclear. Germline V lookup: CDR1 SEHNR, CDR2 FQNEAQ (reference sequence). The CDR3 is 11 residues long. Trimming stripped 7 bases from V and 8 bases from J, with 11 bases between. The CDR3: CASIPREEAFF. CDR3 DNA sequence: TGTGCCAGCATCCCGCGGGAAGAAGCTTTCTTT.

This rearrangement joins TRBV9 to TRBJ1-3; possibly TRBD1 for D (6 bases). Trimming removed 4 bases at V and 0 bases at J, with 14 bases between. CDR1 SGDLS and CDR2 YYNGEE come from the germline V gene. The CDR3 has 16 residues. CDR3 nucleotide sequence: TGTGCCAGCAGCCCCAGGGGTCAGGCCTCTGGAAACACCATATATTTT. Translating it yields CASSPRGQASGNTIYF.

The chain has TRBV28 and TRBJ1-2; D is perhaps TRBD1 (6 bases). V lost 2 bases, J lost 8 bases, and 18 bases lay in between. Looked up from germline, CDR1 is MDHEN and CDR2 is SYDVKM. The CDR3 runs to 15 residues. CDR3 region: CASSLRGKRDKGYTF. CDR3 bases: TGTGCCAGCAGTTTACGAGGGAAAAGGGACAAGGGCTACACCTTC.

The chain uses TRBV2 and TRBJ1-1; tentative D call: TRBD1 (6 bases). The CDR3 is made up of 13 amino acids. CDR1 is SNHLY, CDR2 FYNNEI, per germline. Trimming took off 7 bases at V and 4 bases at J, with 13 bases between the two ends. The chain's CDR3 is CASMREGGTEAFF. The CDR3 region has the DNA TGTGCCAGCATGCGTGAAGGGGGCACTGAAGCTTTCTTT.

This chain uses TRBV9 with TRBJ2-5; D might be TRBD2 (6 bases). CDR3 length equals 14 residues. V was cut by 0 bases and J by 3 bases, with 9 bases left in between. Germline V gives CDR1 SGDLS, CDR2 YYNGEE. The CDR3 region is CASSVAGGKETQYF. The CDR3 DNA sequence: TGTGCCAGCAGCGTAGCCGGCGGGAAAGAGACCCAGTACTTC.